This T cell receptor beta chain was found in a study of blood T cells in healthy people across ages. Whole-study results and caveats: Naive T cell percentage showed a strong correlation with the diversity of TCR beta.

The use of a sample-barcoded 5' primer and a J-beta primer mix characterized a second PCR of roughly 6 to 11 cycles. TCRdb reprocessed the 5' RACE reads with MiXCR, giving one entry per CDR3 protein. The sample lists hundreds of thousands of distinct CDR3 sequences; about 53% were seen once. V gave up 5 bases and J gave up 1 base, with 8 bases separating them. CDR1 is SGHTA, CDR2 FQGTGA, per germline. This CDR3 has 13 amino acids. Of note for this clonotype: Its antigen is unidentified.

The sequenced material came from blood. The receptor was isolated from an elderly man in good health. The chain recombines TRBV7-3 with TRBJ1-1; the D is unclear. The CDR3 region is CASSKDRNTEAFF. CDR3 in DNA: TGTGCCAGCAGCAAGGACCGGAACACTGAAGCTTTCTTT. The whole variable domain, remainder taken from reference TRBV7-3 and TRBJ1-1, is GAGVSQTPSNKVTEKGKYVELRCDPISGHTALYWYRQSLGQGPEFLIYFQGTGAADDSGLPNDRFFAVRPEGSVSTLKIQRTERGDSAVYLCASSKDRNTEAFFGQGTRLTVV.